The next 23 T cell receptor beta chains were all read from a single sample in a study of cytomegalovirus exposure and HLA in healthy donors. Amplification used 60 Vbeta primers and 13 Jbeta primers. Method: immunoSEQ multiplex PCR; TCRdb's copy keeps in-frame clones and lacks some. The sample includes tens of thousands of clones, around 58% seen only once; the top ten take around 13%. Material for sequencing was PBMCs. The receptors were sampled from a man aged 55 to 70 in good health and CMV-seropositive.

V and J are TRBV10-1 and TRBJ2-1; 11 bases agree with TRBD1. The V gene's germline CDR1 is WNHNN and CDR2 SYGVQD (reference sequence). V gave up 3 bases and J gave up 7 bases; unmatched junction bases: 11. The CDR3 runs 17 residues. This CDR3 reads CASSDPGAGTGGNEQFF. In DNA form, the CDR3 reads TGCGCCAGCAGTGACCCCGGGGCCGGGACAGGGGGTAATGAGCAGTTCTTC.

The rearrangement links TRBV4-3 to TRBJ2-6; tentatively, D is TRBD2 (6 bases). Germline V CDR1 and CDR2: LGHNA, YSLEER. Trimming took off 3 bases at V and 0 bases at J, with 15 bases between the two ends. CDR3 length: 18 amino acids. CDR3: CASSQPRDFGSGANVLTF. The CDR3 DNA reads TGCGCCAGCAGCCAGCCCCGGGACTTTGGCTCTGGGGCCAACGTCCTGACTTTC.

The chain is built from TRBV4-2 and TRBJ1-1, with TRBD1 matching 7 bases. The CDR3 covers 17 residues. J gave up 4 bases and V 0 bases, and 11 bases lay outside the gene matches. CDR1 and CDR2 (germline): LGHNA, YNFKEQ. The CDR3 DNA follows: TGTGCCAGCAGCCAAGATATGTCCGGGACAGTAGGCACTGAAGCTTTCTTT. Translation: CASSQDMSGTVGTEAFF.

The rearrangement links TRBV6-1 to TRBJ2-7; possibly TRBD2 for D (6 bases). The CDR3 length is 15 residues. Germline CDR1 and CDR2: MNHNS and SASEGT. Trimming shortened V by 2 bases and J by 7 bases, and 18 bases separated the two germline ends. In nucleotides, the CDR3 is TGTGCCAGCAGTGAATCGGCGGGATTTCGTGCAGAGCAGTACTTC. Encoded protein: CASSESAGFRAEQYF.

V and J are TRBV7-2 and TRBJ2-2; 11 bases align to TRBD2. Germline CDR1 and CDR2: SGHTA and FQGNSA. The CDR3 loop spans 13 amino acids. V trimming: 6 bases; J trimming: 6 bases; junction bases outside the gene matches: 0. The CDR3 DNA sequence: TGTGCCAGCAGGGGACTAGCGGCCGGGGAGCTGTTTTTT. Translation gives CASRGLAAGELFF.

In its sample, this clone was seen once. This rearrangement joins TRBV11-1 to TRBJ1-5; D not certain. CDR3 length: 13 amino acids. V lost 5 bases, J lost 6 bases, and 11 bases lay in between. CDR1 is SGHAT and CDR2 is FQDESV in the germline V gene (reference sequence). CDR3 in amino acids: CASSIGRTQPQHF. DNA for the CDR3: TGTGCCAGCAGCATCGGTCGTACTCAGCCCCAGCATTTT.

The J gene is TRBJ1-3, the V gene TRBV13; 11 bases agree with TRBD1. The J segment lost 2 bases and the V segment lost 5 bases, leaving 5 bases of the junction unmatched. This CDR3 is built from 16 residues. Germline V gene data show CDR1 as PRHDT and CDR2 as FYEKMQ (reference sequence). CDR3 DNA sequence: TGTGCCAGCAGCCCGTCGGGACAGGGGGCTGGAAACACCATATATTTT. Amino acids: CASSPSGQGAGNTIYF.

The chain joins TRBV4-1 to TRBJ2-5; 8 positions agree with TRBD1. This CDR3 contains 14 residues. With 4 bases clipped from V and 4 bases from J, the junction kept 5 bases outside the gene matches. Germline V gene sequence: CDR1 MGHRA, CDR2 YSYEKL. The CDR3 region has the DNA TGCGCCAGCAGCCCCTATGGACAGGGAGAGACCCAGTACTTC. Translating it yields CASSPYGQGETQYF.

The chain has TRBV10-2 and TRBJ1-2; TRBD1 matches 10 bases. The germline V gene has CDR1 WSHSY and CDR2 SAAADI. This CDR3 has 14 amino acids. V shed 7 bases, J shed 8 bases, and the junction held 10 bases outside the gene matches. The CDR3 sequence is CASKLRDRGQGYTF. For the CDR3, the DNA is TGCGCCAGCAAACTCCGGGACAGGGGTCAGGGCTACACCTTC.

The chain is built from TRBV7-9 and TRBJ2-7, with TRBD2 matching 7 bases. Germline CDR1 and CDR2: SEHNR and FQNEAQ (reference sequence). This CDR3 spans 13 amino acids. With V trimmed by 2 bases and J by 6 bases, 4 bases remained unmatched. The CDR3 loop is CASSLSGGIEQYF. CDR3 sequence (DNA): TGTGCCAGCAGCTTATCGGGGGGAATCGAGCAGTACTTC.

The genes are TRBV28 and TRBJ2-2, with 7 bases fitting TRBD1. Looked up from germline, CDR1 is MDHEN and CDR2 is SYDVKM. The CDR3 has 14 residues. J was trimmed by 7 bases and V by 2 bases; bases with no gene match: 4. CDR3 DNA: TGTGCCAGCAGTTTAACAGGGGAGATCGGGGAGCTGTTTTTT. It specifies CASSLTGEIGELFF.

This clone has only one observation. This chain joins TRBV5-4 and TRBJ1-4; D unclear. The V end was cut by 7 bases, the J end by 7 bases, with 14 bases between. Germline V lookup: CDR1 SGHNT, CDR2 YYREEE (reference sequence). The CDR3 runs 13 residues. In DNA form, the CDR3 reads TGTGCCAGCCAACCCGGGGAAGGTGAAAAACTGTTTTTT. This gives the protein CASQPGEGEKLFF.

The sample holds a few counts of this clone. The chain combines TRBV4-2 with TRBJ2-5; TRBD2 matches at 13 bases. The CDR3 consists of 21 residues. CDR1 is LGHNA and CDR2 is YNFKEQ in the germline V gene. After removal of 3 bases from V and 2 bases from J, the junction contained 18 bases not matched to a gene. CDR3 region: CASSHTPVTSGRASRQETQYF. CDR3 coding DNA: TGTGCCAGCAGCCACACCCCAGTAACTAGCGGGAGGGCCTCTAGACAAGAGACCCAGTACTTC.

V gene TRBV28 combines with J gene TRBJ2-1; possibly TRBD2 for D (5 bases). The germline V and J ends were trimmed by 5 bases and 7 bases, with 18 bases remaining between them. There are 15 residues in the CDR3. Germline V gene data show CDR1 as MDHEN and CDR2 as SYDVKM. In DNA form, the CDR3 reads TGTGCCAGCAGTCCCCAGACTGGCGGGCGAAATGAGCAGTTCTTC. Translating gives CASSPQTGGRNEQFF.

This chain links TRBV5-1 with TRBJ2-2; 7 bases line up with TRBD1. Germline-derived CDR1 and CDR2 are SGHRS and YFSETQ. The V gene end was trimmed by 1 base and the J gene end by 1 base; junction bases not matched to a gene: 1. CDR3 length: 15 residues. The CDR3 loop is CASSLQGVNTGELFF. In nucleotides, the CDR3 is TGCGCCAGCAGCTTGCAGGGGGTGAACACCGGGGAGCTGTTTTTT.

This clone was counted between two and nine times. J is TRBJ1-1 and V is TRBV5-6; 10 positions match TRBD1. The CDR3 extends over 12 amino acids. In germline, CDR1 is SGHDT, CDR2 YYEEEE. Trimming cost V 3 bases and J 12 bases; bases outside gene matches: 5. CDR3 coding DNA: TGTGCCAGCAGCTGGCCGGGACAGGGGACTTTCTTT. Its protein product is CASSWPGQGTFF.

The chain employs TRBV7-7 and TRBJ2-5; D gene unclear. The V gene's germline CDR1 is SSHAT and CDR2 FNYEAQ (reference sequence). V lost 1 base and J lost 5, with 8 bases in between. This CDR3 spans 13 amino acids. The CDR3 reads CASSLVHFETQYF. In nucleotides, the CDR3 is TGTGCCAGCAGCTTAGTACATTTCGAGACCCAGTACTTC.

This clone was observed a few times. V and J are TRBV5-4 and TRBJ1-2; 10 bases are shared with TRBD1. In germline, CDR1 is SGHNT, CDR2 YYREEE (reference sequence). The V and J ends lost 3 bases and 5 bases, in that order; junction bases with no gene match: 4. This CDR3 region has 14 residues. CDR3 sequence: CASSSRDRGYGYTF. In DNA form, the CDR3 reads TGTGCCAGCAGCTCCCGGGACAGGGGTTATGGCTACACCTTC.

The chain uses TRBV19 and TRBJ1-1, with 8 bases identical to TRBD1. There are 15 residues in the CDR3. The V gene's germline CDR1 is LNHDA and CDR2 SQIVND (reference sequence). The J segment lost 1 base and the V segment lost 4 bases, leaving 5 bases of the junction unmatched. Here the CDR3 DNA reads TGTGCCAGTAGTACTTTACAGGGGGGGAACACTGAAGCTTTCTTT. Its translation is CASSTLQGGNTEAFF.

This clone was counted between two and nine times. This chain uses TRBV10-3 with TRBJ2-7, with 11 bases fitting TRBD2. V dropped 5 bases and J dropped 5; count of bases not matched to a gene: 11. Germline values: CDR1 ENHRY, CDR2 SYGVKD. This CDR3 is 16 amino acids long. The CDR3 coding sequence is TGTGCCATCAGTTCACTAGCGGGAGCTCGTTCCCACGAGCAGTACTTC. It specifies CAISSLAGARSHEQYF.

The chain has TRBV11-3 and TRBJ2-1, with 7 nucleotides matching TRBD2. V lost 5 bases, J lost 3 bases, and 4 bases stayed unmatched. CDR3 length: 14 amino acids. Germline V gene sequence: CDR1 SGHNT, CDR2 YENEEA. The CDR3 sequence: CASSHGLDYNEQFF. CDR3 bases: TGTGCCAGCAGCCACGGACTAGACTACAATGAGCAGTTCTTC.

This clone was seen a single time. This chain links TRBV7-6 with TRBJ1-3, with D hard to call. Germline assignment: CDR1 SGHVS and CDR2 FNYEAQ. V lost 5 bases and J 3 bases, leaving 11 bases between the germline ends. The CDR3 sequence is 14 residues long. The CDR3 region has the DNA TGTGCCAGCAGCCTTTCACTCGGTGGAAACACCATATATTTT. This translates into CASSLSLGGNTIYF.

V usage is TRBV19 and J usage is TRBJ2-2; D might be TRBD2 (6 bases). The V gene lost 8 bases and the J gene lost 2 bases, with 12 bases spanning the gap. The germline V gene encodes CDR1 LNHDA and CDR2 SQIVND (reference sequence). The CDR3 spans 14 residues. The CDR3 bases are TGTGCCAGTGCATGGGCGGGAAACACCGGGGAGCTGTTTTTT. Protein product: CASAWAGNTGELFF.